One TCR beta chain is described in this entry. Its target is not known. The record originates from a study of cytomegalovirus exposure and HLA in healthy donors. Whole-study findings and limits: As confirmed in vitro, three CMV-associated chains were specific for CMV antigens. Most TCR sequences proved rare, with some public TCRs found in many donors.

The table came from immunoSEQ multiplex PCR; TCRdb's copy has only in-frame clones and leaves some out. Of some 170,000 clones in the sample, 84% were seen once. The validation cohort, a group of more than 100 subjects, included the donors and was separate from the approximately 680-subject first cohort. CDR1 is SGHNT, CDR2 YYREEE, per germline (reference sequence). The junction had 8 bases not matched to a gene; V was cut back by 8 bases and J by 5 bases. CDR3 length: 13 residues. Sequenced material: PBMCs. J is TRBJ1-1 and V is TRBV5-4, with 8 bases fitting TRBD1. The sequence derives from a man in his thirties or forties in good health and CMV-seropositive. This CDR3 is CASRGQGGTEAFF. The CDR3, as DNA: TGTGCCAGTCGAGGACAGGGAGGGACTGAAGCTTTCTTT.